This passage covers 18 T cell receptor beta chains from one sample sequenced in a study of T cells after yellow fever vaccination. TCRdb analysed the 5' RACE reads with MiXCR anew, one entry per CDR3 protein. The sample holds 250,000 or so distinct CDR3 sequences, approximately 3.5% seen once. Here the sequenced sample was PBMCs, taken 15 days after the yellow fever booster vaccination. These receptors were obtained from a man aged 18 to 29 who received the YFV17D yellow fever vaccine.

Ten or more counts support this clonotype. The chain joins TRBV19 to TRBJ1-1; no clear D gene. V was cut by 3 bases and J by 3 bases, with 8 bases left in between. Looked up from germline, CDR1 is LNHDA and CDR2 is SQIVND (reference sequence). There are 13 residues in the CDR3. Written as DNA, the CDR3 is TGTGCCAGTAGTATCTGGGGATACACTGAAGCTTTCTTT. Translating it yields CASSIWGYTEAFF.

This clonotype appeared many times. The chain uses TRBV5-1 and TRBJ2-3, with TRBD2 identical over 10 bases. Germline-derived CDR1 and CDR2 are SGHRS and YFSETQ. Trimming removed 4 bases from V and 5 bases from J; junction bases left unmatched: 7. The CDR3 totals 15 residues. The CDR3 loop reads CASSRQRGGVDTQYF. The CDR3 DNA reads TGCGCCAGCAGCCGCCAGCGGGGGGGGGTAGATACGCAGTATTTT.

This clonotype has only a few counts. A clone one base away is much larger, so this may be a read error. V is TRBV5-6 and J is TRBJ2-1; no firm D call. The CDR3 has 11 amino acids. Trimming left V 5 bases short and J 3 bases short, with 3 bases between. CDR1 is SGHDT and CDR2 is YYEEEE in the germline V gene. The CDR3 DNA is TGTGCCAGCAGGTTCTACAATGAGCAGTTCTTC. Protein product: CASRFYNEQFF.

There are many counts of this clonotype. The chain links TRBV5-1 to TRBJ1-2; D not certain. The ends were cut back, 5 bases at V and 3 bases at J, with 8 bases in the middle. CDR3 length equals 12 residues. CDR1 is SGHRS, CDR2 YFSETQ, per germline. This CDR3 reads CASRNADYGYTF. The DNA for the CDR3 is TGCGCCAGCAGGAATGCGGACTATGGCTACACCTTC.

This clonotype occurred many times. V and J are TRBV4-2 and TRBJ2-3, with a tentative D call TRBD2 (5 bases). The CDR3 is 17 residues long. Trimming left V 0 bases short and J 2 bases short, with 15 bases between. Germline values: CDR1 LGHNA, CDR2 YNFKEQ. CDR3 sequence reads: CASSQDFLAETTDTQYF. CDR3 sequence (DNA): TGTGCCAGCAGCCAAGACTTCCTAGCCGAAACCACAGATACGCAGTATTTT.

This clonotype was seen repeatedly, ten times or more. CDR3: CASSPPGGEGPLHF. The CDR3 DNA sequence: TGTGCCAGCAGTCCTCCAGGGGGTGAGGGGCCCCTCCACTTT. The V gene is TRBV27, the J gene TRBJ1-6; 7 bases match TRBD1. Germline-derived CDR1 and CDR2 are MNHEY and SMNVEV (reference sequence). This CDR3 spans 14 amino acids. The V segment lost 5 bases and the J segment 13 bases; nucleotides outside the gene matches: 11.

This clonotype was counted many times. The chain couples TRBV3-1 to TRBJ1-2, with TRBD1 matching 9 bases. Trimming took 2 bases from V and 7 from J; bases not matched to a gene: 5. The CDR3 extends over 14 amino acids. Germline CDR1 is LGHDT and CDR2 is YNNKEL (reference sequence). In DNA, the CDR3 is TGTGCCAGCAGCCAATGGGACAGGGATGGTGGCTACACCTTC. It encodes CASSQWDRDGGYTF.

In this sample, this clonotype turned up many times. This chain uses TRBV12-3 or TRBV12-4 with TRBJ2-6; D unresolved. The V and J ends lost 6 bases and 0 bases respectively, with 9 bases between them. The CDR3 contains 15 residues. The CDR3 DNA sequence: TGTGCCAGCAGCAATTTTGGCTCTGGGGCCAACGTCCTGACTTTC. The encoded protein is CASSNFGSGANVLTF.

This clonotype was seen ten or more times. V is TRBV11-2 and J is TRBJ2-7; D might be TRBD1 (6 bases). The CDR3 contains 12 residues. Germline loops: CDR1 SGHAT, CDR2 FQNNGV. V was cut by 6 bases and J by 5 bases, with 11 bases left in between. The CDR3 region is CASSAQGNEQYV. CDR3 bases: TGTGCCAGCAGTGCACAGGGTAACGAGCAGTACGTC.

This clonotype appeared many times. V usage is TRBV3-1 and J usage is TRBJ1-1; D uncertain. Germline V gene sequence: CDR1 LGHDT, CDR2 YNNKEL (reference sequence). V lost 4 bases to trimming and J lost 5 bases, with 11 bases between them. This CDR3 is 13 amino acids long. CDR3 loop: CASSPSGVTEAFF. In nucleotides, the CDR3 is TGTGCCAGCAGCCCCTCGGGTGTAACTGAAGCTTTCTTT.

This clonotype has at least ten counts. The chain recombines TRBV12-3 or TRBV12-4 with TRBJ1-5; D is unresolved. This CDR3 is built from 16 residues. V dropped 6 bases and J dropped 0 bases, with 15 bases sitting between them. This CDR3 is CASRTSTGVSNQPQHF. CDR3 bases: TGTGCCAGCAGAACTTCGACTGGGGTTAGCAATCAGCCCCAGCATTTT.

This clonotype showed up many times. V and J are TRBV9 and TRBJ2-1, with 10 bases identical to TRBD1. The CDR3 contains 15 residues. Germline CDR1 SGDLS, CDR2 YYNGEE. V lost 4 bases to trimming and J lost 7 bases; unmatched junction nucleotides: 8. CDR3 DNA: TGTGCCAGCAGCTTTTCGACAGGGGGCTGGAATGAGCAGTTCTTC. This gives the protein CASSFSTGGWNEQFF.

Many counts were recorded for this clonotype. CDR3 DNA sequence: TGTGCCTGGAGGGGGACAGCCTCCTACGAGCAGTACTTC. Translation: CAWRGTASYEQYF. V and J are TRBV30 and TRBJ2-7, with TRBD1 matching 7 bases. Losses at the gene ends were 3 bases for V and 0 bases for J; bases not matched to a gene: 2. Germline V gene lookup returns CDR1 GTSNPN and CDR2 SVGIG (reference sequence). CDR3 length: 13 residues.

This clonotype was observed many times. The chain employs TRBV4-2 and TRBJ2-5; D may be TRBD1 or TRBD2 (5 bases each). The CDR3 contains 15 residues. V lost 1 base, J lost 1 base, and 10 bases lay in between. Germline CDR1 and CDR2: LGHNA and YNFKEQ. The CDR3 DNA is TGTGCCAGCAGCCAAGCCGGGGCACTCCAAGAGACCCAGTACTTC. Protein product: CASSQAGALQETQYF.

This clonotype was counted at least ten times. This chain uses TRBV15 with TRBJ1-5; possibly TRBD1 for D (6 bases). The CDR3 is made up of 17 amino acids. Per germline, CDR1 LNHNV and CDR2 YYDKDF (reference sequence). V was clipped by 3 bases and J by 6 bases, with 21 bases between them. The CDR3 DNA follows: TGTGCCACCAGCAGCCGAAGACAGGCCCCTCGCCCTCAGCCCCAGCATTTT. Protein product: CATSSRRQAPRPQPQHF.

The V and J genes are TRBV20-1 and TRBJ2-4; 7 positions match TRBD2. The V gene end was trimmed by 4 bases and the J gene end by 0 bases; junction bases not matched to a gene: 9. The CDR3 runs 16 residues. Germline loops: CDR1 DFQATT, CDR2 SNEGSKA (reference sequence). CDR3 DNA sequence: TGCAGTGCTACGTGGCGGGGGACCCTAGCCAAAAACATTCAGTACTTC. Amino acid sequence: CSATWRGTLAKNIQYF.

This clonotype has ten or more counts. This rearrangement joins TRBV20-1 to TRBJ2-7, with 8 bases matching TRBD2. CDR1 is DFQATT and CDR2 is SNEGSKA in the germline V gene (reference sequence). Losses at the gene ends were 4 bases for V and 4 bases for J; bases not matched to a gene: 12. CDR3 size: 15 residues. CDR3 nucleotides: TGCAGTGCTACAAATCACCGGGGGGGCATTTACGAGCAGTACTTC. Its protein is CSATNHRGGIYEQYF.

Many counts were recorded for this clonotype. The V gene is TRBV11-2, the J gene TRBJ2-3, with D possibly being TRBD2 (6 bases). CDR3 length equals 18 residues. With 2 bases removed from V and 3 bases from J, the gap between germline ends came to 21 bases. Germline loops: CDR1 SGHAT, CDR2 FQNNGV. CDR3 bases: TGTGCCAGCAGCTTAACCAGAAGTGGGGGGATCAGGACAGATACGCAGTATTTT. It codes for CASSLTRSGGIRTDTQYF.